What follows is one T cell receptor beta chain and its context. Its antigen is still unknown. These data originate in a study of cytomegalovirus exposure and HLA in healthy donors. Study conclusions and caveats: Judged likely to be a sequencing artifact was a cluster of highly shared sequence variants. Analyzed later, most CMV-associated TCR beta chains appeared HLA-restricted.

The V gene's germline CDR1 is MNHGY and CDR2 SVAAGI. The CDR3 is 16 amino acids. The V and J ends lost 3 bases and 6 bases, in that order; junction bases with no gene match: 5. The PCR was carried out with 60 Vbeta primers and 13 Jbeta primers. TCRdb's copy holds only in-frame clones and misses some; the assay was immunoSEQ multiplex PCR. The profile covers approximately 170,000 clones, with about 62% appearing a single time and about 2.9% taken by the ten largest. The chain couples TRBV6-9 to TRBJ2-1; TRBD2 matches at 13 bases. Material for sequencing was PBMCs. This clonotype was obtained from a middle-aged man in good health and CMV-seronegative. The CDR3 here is CASSYTSGRASNEQFF. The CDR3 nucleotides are TGTGCCAGCAGTTACACTAGCGGGAGGGCCTCCAATGAGCAGTTCTTC.